This passage covers 18 T cell receptor beta chains from one sample sequenced in a study of cytomegalovirus exposure and HLA in healthy donors. Profiled with immunoSEQ multiplex PCR; TCRdb holds only in-frame clones, not every one. The sample carries about 220,000 clones, about nine tenths recorded once. The sample comprised PBMCs. The receptors originated from a woman aged 18-29 years in good health and CMV-seronegative.

V gene TRBV10-1 combines with J gene TRBJ2-3; TRBD2 agrees at 7 bases. V lost 9 bases, J lost 3 bases, and 9 bases stayed unmatched. This CDR3 region has 14 residues. CDR1 is WNHNN, CDR2 SYGVQD, per germline (reference sequence). CDR3 nucleotide sequence: TGCGCCAGGAGTAGCGCTAGCGGAACAGATACGCAGTATTTT. This gives the protein CARSSASGTDTQYF.

This clone was picked up one time. The chain couples TRBV2 to TRBJ1-1, with D possibly TRBD1 on 6 matching bases. This CDR3 comprises 13 residues. The V end lost 8 bases, the J end lost 3 bases, and 13 bases lay between the germline ends. CDR1 and CDR2 (germline): SNHLY, FYNNEI. This chain's CDR3 is CASFTGRDTEAFF. Here the CDR3 DNA reads TGTGCCAGCTTTACAGGGCGGGACACTGAAGCTTTCTTT.

The rearrangement uses TRBV7-8 and TRBJ1-1; no firm D call. The ends were cut back, 2 bases at V and 3 bases at J, with 4 bases in the middle. The CDR3 runs to 12 residues. CDR1 SGHVS and CDR2 FQNEAQ come from the germline V gene. As DNA, the CDR3 is TGTGCCAGCAGCTTAACGGACACTGAAGCTTTCTTT. It codes for CASSLTDTEAFF.

This chain uses TRBV11-2 with TRBJ1-1; D not certain. Germline-derived CDR1 and CDR2 are SGHAT and FQNNGV. This CDR3 is built from 12 residues. V dropped 1 base and J dropped 4 bases, with 4 bases sitting between them. CDR3 DNA sequence: TGTGCCAGCAGCTTAGGGGCCACTGAAGCTTTCTTT. It codes for CASSLGATEAFF.

This chain connects TRBV2 to TRBJ2-3; D gene ambiguous. The CDR3 has 11 residues. Trimming stripped 6 bases from V and 2 bases from J, with 3 bases between. Germline CDR1 SNHLY, CDR2 FYNNEI. The CDR3: CASRYTDTQYF. The CDR3 DNA reads TGTGCCAGCAGGTACACAGATACGCAGTATTTT.

The rearrangement joins TRBV2 to TRBJ2-1; TRBD2 aligns across 11 bases. The CDR3 spans 16 residues. Germline CDR1 reads SNHLY; CDR2 reads FYNNEI. The V gene end was trimmed by 10 bases and the J gene end by 4 bases; junction bases not matched to a gene: 12. The CDR3 DNA reads TGTGCCACCCCGCCGATCACTAGCGGGAGTTACAATGAGCAGTTCTTC. It codes for CATPPITSGSYNEQFF.

The chain joins TRBV2 to TRBJ1-2, with a tentative D call TRBD1 (5 bases). CDR1 and CDR2 (germline): SNHLY, FYNNEI. The CDR3 covers 13 residues. The CDR3 sequence is CSLWTGEGDGYTF. Here the CDR3 DNA reads TGTTCCCTCTGGACGGGGGAAGGGGATGGCTACACCTTC.

The chain uses TRBV5-1 and TRBJ2-4, with D perhaps TRBD2 (6 bases). The CDR3 totals 16 residues. CDR1 SGHRS and CDR2 YFSETQ come from the germline V gene. V dropped 0 bases and J dropped 3 bases, with 13 bases sitting between them. The CDR3 protein is CASSLVEGGGKNIQYF. CDR3 coding DNA: TGCGCCAGCAGCTTGGTGGAGGGAGGAGGCAAAAACATTCAGTACTTC.

This chain links TRBV30 with TRBJ1-1; D remains unclear. Trimming left V 4 bases short and J 0 bases short, with 18 bases between. The CDR3 is 16 amino acids. Germline V CDR1 and CDR2: GTSNPN, SVGIG (reference sequence). The CDR3 protein is CAWTLLGRLMNTEAFF. CDR3 sequence (DNA): TGTGCCTGGACTCTACTCGGGAGGCTGATGAACACTGAAGCTTTCTTT. Based on the CDR3 plus reference TRBV30 and TRBJ1-1, the full variable domain is SQTIHQWPATLVQPVGSPLSLECTVEGTSNPNLYWYRQAAGRGLQLLFYSVGIGQISSEVPQNLSASRPQDRQFILSSKKLLLSDSGFYLCAWTLLGRLMNTEAFFGQGTRLTVV.

The chain recombines TRBV27 with TRBJ1-5; a possible D gene is TRBD1 (6 bases). The CDR3 is made up of 14 amino acids. Trimming shortened V by 8 bases and J by 5 bases, and 16 bases separated the two germline ends. Germline loops: CDR1 MNHEY, CDR2 SMNVEV (reference sequence). CDR3: CASDPTGLDQPQHF. The CDR3 region has the DNA TGTGCCAGCGATCCCACAGGGTTGGATCAGCCCCAGCATTTT.

The genes are TRBV6-5 and TRBJ1-2, with D maybe TRBD1 (5 bases). Germline CDR1 is MNHEY and CDR2 is SVGAGI. This CDR3 comprises 14 residues. Between the trimmed V and J ends, which lost 5 bases and 2 bases, there was a span of 12 bases. CDR3 nucleotide sequence: TGTGCCAGCAGTGATTTCCAGGGAAACTATGGCTACACCTTC. Its translation is CASSDFQGNYGYTF.

The chain links TRBV4-1 to TRBJ1-2; D gene unclear. The CDR3 extends over 14 amino acids. CDR1 MGHRA and CDR2 YSYEKL come from the germline V gene. V gave up 1 base and J gave up 2 bases, with 8 bases separating them. CDR3: CASSQVGRNYGYTF. CDR3 nucleotide sequence: TGCGCCAGCAGCCAAGTGGGCAGAAACTATGGCTACACCTTC.

This chain joins TRBV27 and TRBJ2-7; 11 nucleotides align to TRBD2. The CDR3 has 13 amino acids. V shed 9 bases and J 3 bases; nucleotides not matched to a gene: 4. Germline values: CDR1 MNHEY, CDR2 SMNVEV (reference sequence). The CDR3 coding sequence is TGTGCCAGTAGCGGGAGGGAGTTCTACGAGCAGTACTTC. It is translated as CASSGREFYEQYF.

The chain joins TRBV6-1 to TRBJ1-1, with 8 bases identical to TRBD1. Germline V gene lookup returns CDR1 MNHNS and CDR2 SASEGT. The CDR3 runs to 18 residues. V was clipped by 2 bases and J by 3 bases; unmatched bases: 14. CDR3 loop: CASSETKKGQVLYTEAFF. The CDR3 coding sequence is TGTGCCAGCAGTGAAACCAAAAAGGGACAGGTCCTCTACACTGAAGCTTTCTTT.

The V and J genes are TRBV7-8 and TRBJ2-7, with TRBD2 as a possible D gene (6 bases). CDR3 length: 15 residues. Trimming shortened V by 1 base and J by 5 bases, and 15 bases separated the two germline ends. The germline V gene encodes CDR1 SGHVS and CDR2 FQNEAQ. In DNA form, the CDR3 reads TGTGCCAGCAGCTTAGTTCGACGTCCGGGGGACGAGCAGTACTTC. It is translated as CASSLVRRPGDEQYF. Complete variable domain (other parts from reference TRBV7-8 and TRBJ2-7): GAGVSQSPRYKVAKRGQDVALRCDPISGHVSLFWYQQALGQGPEFLTYFQNEAQLDKSGLPSDRFFAERPEGSVSTLKIQRTQQEDSAVYLCASSLVRRPGDEQYFGPGTRLTVT.

The rearrangement joins TRBV27 to TRBJ2-7; 7 bases line up with TRBD1. Germline CDR1 is MNHEY and CDR2 is SMNVEV (reference sequence). V shed 4 bases and J 7 bases; nucleotides not matched to a gene: 16. The CDR3 totals 16 residues. CDR3 DNA: TGTGCCAGCAGTTATTACAGGGGTCAGGGGTTGAGGGAGCAGTACTTC. Residues: CASSYYRGQGLREQYF.

The chain employs TRBV27 and TRBJ1-1, with a possible D match to TRBD1 (5 bases). The germline gives CDR1 MNHEY, CDR2 SMNVEV (reference sequence). CDR3 length: 16 residues. Trimming pared 1 base from V and 0 bases from J, leaving 12 bases between. The CDR3 nucleotides read TGTGCCAGCAGTTTATATGGGGCAGGAGTGAACACTGAAGCTTTCTTT. This encodes CASSLYGAGVNTEAFF.

In this sample, this clone turned up a few times. The chain employs TRBV30 and TRBJ1-2; the D is unclear. The V gene lost 3 bases and the J gene lost 4 bases, with 6 bases spanning the gap. Germline assignment: CDR1 GTSNPN and CDR2 SVGIG (reference sequence). The CDR3 covers 11 residues. The CDR3: CAWRQFYGYTF. The CDR3 DNA sequence: TGTGCCTGGAGACAGTTCTATGGCTACACCTTC.